This note documents a single TCR beta chain sequence. The antigen it binds to is not known. Within one base of it there is no much larger clone, and no base qualities were kept. The sample is drawn from a study of blood T cell repertoires in COVID-19 (dated by TCRdb to 2020 to 2021). For context, the study as a whole: Samples covering the acute and convalescent phases of COVID-19 were provided by collaborators in the United States, Italy and Spain. The repertoires were released in a freely available public database intended as a resource for research on the immune response to SARS-CoV-2. The material from the prospective study consisted of cDNA or gDNA derived from T cells, B-cell-depleted T cells, or PBMCs. Subjects who had been exposed to COVID-19, were actively infected with it, or had recovered from it provided the deeply sampled blood TCRbeta repertoires that made up the dataset. The samples were drawn from two sources: the first 160 participants of the ongoing ImmuneRACE study, and 950 to 1,500 subjects contributed by 6 global collaborators. Nearly every sample came with metadata listing a de-identified subject ID, COVID-19 status, age in years and sex. HLA class I and class II types, where available, came from metadata supplied by the sample provider rather than from assay-based typing. The paper's findings and limits, for the study overall: The amount of clinical and demographic metadata varied by source and participant and was provided uncurated.

From a lookup of the germline V gene, CDR1 and CDR2 are SNHLY and FYNNEI. CDR3 length: 17 amino acids, cysteine to phenylalanine. Only the CDR3 region is kept as DNA, spanning 51 bases read in frame from base 1. Trimming leaves V shorter by 1 base and J shorter by 7 bases, with the junction holding 12 bases beyond the gene matches. The immunoSEQ Assay, a bias-controlled multiplex PCR, was used to amplify TCRbeta CDR3 regions from genomic DNA. Concerning the study's data processing: The number of nucleated cells in each sample was estimated by amplification of reference gene primers within the assay. To quantify the absolute abundance of each unique TCRbeta CDR3 rearrangement, sequence reads were collapsed and filtered. For each sample, productive Simpson clonality was calculated as the square root of Simpson's diversity index over productive rearrangements. The source is immuneACCESS, and TCRdb retained only in-frame sequences with V and J called. Part of the clones is not carried over; for the studies checked, unresolved V genes explain less than half of this, and the remainder is unexplained. That table supplies the V and J calls and clone size; D and trimming were determined from the DNA. Present in this sample are some 490,000 clones, roughly nine tenths of which were seen just once. The biggest ten clones account for just over 8% of the sample.

Enrolling through a virtual design, the prospective study's participants ranged in age from roughly 18 to 90 years and lived across some 23 United States geographic areas. In the prospective study, cohorts were assigned on the basis of participant-reported clinical history obtained from a screening survey and a study questionnaire. ImmuneRACE Cohort 3 recovered participants were defined by two consecutive negative NP/OP PCR tests, healthcare professional clearance, or symptom resolution. In the prospective study, mobile phlebotomists collected whole blood, serum and a nasopharyngeal or oropharyngeal swab from each participant. Prospective study participants could optionally give additional blood draws and questionnaires over an approximately two-month period. Blood samples from the prospective study were shipped frozen or at room temperature prior to DNA extraction.

This clonotype originated in an older woman who had recovered from COVID-19. Sequences were obtained from PBMCs or T cells enriched from blood (not recorded which). The receptor chain draws on TRBV2 and TRBJ1-4, with TRBD1 identical over 7 junction bases. The CDR3 has the sequence CASSEGVRGGRSEKLFF. The sequenced DNA: TGTGCCAGCAGTGAAGGAGTTAGAGGGGGCAGAAGTGAAAAACTGTTTTTT.